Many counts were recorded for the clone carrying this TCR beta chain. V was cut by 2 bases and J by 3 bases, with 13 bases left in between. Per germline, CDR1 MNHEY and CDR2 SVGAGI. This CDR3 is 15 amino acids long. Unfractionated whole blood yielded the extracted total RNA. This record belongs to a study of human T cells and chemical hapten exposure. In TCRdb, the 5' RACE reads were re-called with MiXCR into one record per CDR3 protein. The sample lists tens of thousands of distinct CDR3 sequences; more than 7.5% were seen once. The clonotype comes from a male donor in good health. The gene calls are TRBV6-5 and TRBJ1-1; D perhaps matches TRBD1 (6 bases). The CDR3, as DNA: TGTGCCAGCAGTTACGACAGGCCGCGGGACACTGAAGCTTTCTTT. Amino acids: CASSYDRPRDTEAFF.